Following are 23 T cell receptor beta chains from one sample sequenced in a study of T cells after yellow fever vaccination (dated by TCRdb to between 2018 and 2020). Libraries were built with 5' RACE. Sequencing was carried out with an Illumina HiSeq 2500. In TCRdb, the public reads were trimmed at Q25 with fastp and aligned with MiXCR, with productive beta chains retained. Merged by CDR3 protein, the rows form single entries marked with the most common genes and DNA. The sample yields tens of thousands of distinct CDR3 sequences; around 7% were counted once. Approximately 28% of the sample goes to the ten largest clones. In the paper's terms, the treatment or condition label means: live attenuated yellow fever vaccine strain. Here the sequenced sample was CD8+ T cells sorted from PBMCs, taken approximately 11 days after the first yellow fever vaccination. These TCRs come from a man aged 18 to 35 who received the YFV17D yellow fever vaccine.

The sample holds many counts of this clonotype. Here the CDR3 reads CASSSAVDMSSYNEQFF. The CDR3 DNA is TGTGCCAGCAGCTCGGCGGTCGACATGAGCTCCTACAATGAGCAGTTCTTC. The chain is built from TRBV7-6 and TRBJ2-1; D is undetermined. V was shortened by 4 bases and J by 0 bases, with 16 bases between the two germline ends. Germline loops: CDR1 SGHVS, CDR2 FNYEAQ. This CDR3 comprises 17 residues.

This clonotype has at least ten counts. This chain uses TRBV5-5 with TRBJ2-1, with TRBD2 identical over 12 bases. V was pared by 4 bases and J by 7 bases, with 6 bases of the junction left unmatched. Germline CDR1 reads SGHKS; CDR2 reads YYEKEE (reference sequence). The CDR3 is 15 residues long. This CDR3 is CASSIGLAGKNEQFF. In nucleotides, the CDR3 is TGTGCCAGCAGCATCGGACTAGCGGGGAAGAATGAGCAGTTCTTC.

The J gene is TRBJ1-3, the V gene TRBV10-3; no firm D call. Germline loops: CDR1 ENHRY, CDR2 SYGVKD. Trimming cost V 2 bases and J 2 bases, with 7 bases left between them. The CDR3 is made up of 14 amino acids. The CDR3 bases are TGTGCCATCAGTGAGGATAACGCTGGAAACACCATATATTTT. It codes for CAISEDNAGNTIYF.

This clonotype ranks as medium-sized (0.01 to 0.1%). This chain links TRBV19 with TRBJ2-1, with D possibly TRBD1 on 5 matching bases. CDR1 is LNHDA, CDR2 SQIVND, per germline (reference sequence). This CDR3 is 12 amino acids long. Between the trimmed V and J ends, which lost 2 bases and 6 bases, there was a span of 5 bases. CDR3 sequence reads: CASSIQGNEQFF. CDR3 sequence (DNA): TGTGCCAGTAGTATACAGGGCAATGAGCAGTTCTTC.

This clonotype has more than one count but fewer than ten. J is TRBJ2-5 and V is TRBV5-6; 8 bases map to TRBD2. The CDR3 spans 18 residues. Trimming at V came to 0 bases and at J to 4 bases, leaving 14 bases not matched to a gene. CDR1 and CDR2 from the germline V gene are SGHDT and YYEEEE. In nucleotides, the CDR3 is TGTGCCAGCAGCTTGGATGGGACTAGAAGAGGGCCCCGAGAGACCCAGTACTTC. Translating it yields CASSLDGTRRGPRETQYF.

The chain combines TRBV5-1 with TRBJ2-5; maybe TRBD1 (6 bases). The V end was cut by 4 bases, the J end by 4 bases, with 14 bases between. The CDR3 consists of 14 residues. CDR1 SGHRS and CDR2 YFSETQ come from the germline V gene. The CDR3 nucleotides are TGCGCCAGCAGCGTTACAGGGTGGGGAGAGACCCAGTACTTC. Residues: CASSVTGWGETQYF.

The chain joins TRBV11-2 to TRBJ2-3; 12 positions agree with TRBD2. The germline gives CDR1 SGHAT, CDR2 FQNNGV. Trimming removed 4 bases from V and 6 bases from J; junction bases left unmatched: 8. The CDR3 extends over 16 amino acids. The CDR3 loop reads CASSSLAGGQYDTQYF. CDR3 in DNA: TGTGCCAGCAGCTCCCTAGCGGGGGGGCAATATGATACGCAGTATTTT.

The genes are TRBV6-1 and TRBJ1-1; no definite D call. There are 13 residues in the CDR3. Germline-derived CDR1 and CDR2 are MNHNS and SASEGT. The V end was cut by 5 bases, the J end by 4 bases, with 11 bases between. CDR3 residues: CASSPLEGTEAFF. Written as DNA, the CDR3 is TGTGCCAGCAGTCCACTGGAAGGCACTGAAGCTTTCTTT.

The sample holds a few counts of this clonotype. This chain uses TRBV4-3 with TRBJ1-6, with unresolved D. The CDR3 extends over 16 amino acids. Germline assignment: CDR1 LGHNA and CDR2 YSLEER. Trimming cost V 1 base and J 7 bases, with 14 bases left between them. For the CDR3, the DNA is TGCGCCAGCAGCCAAGGTGACGGCTTAGAGAATTCACCCCTCCACTTT. Encoded protein: CASSQGDGLENSPLHF.

This clonotype has ten or more counts. The chain carries TRBV19 and TRBJ1-2, with 11 bases aligning to TRBD1. The CDR3 totals 15 residues. Germline CDR1 and CDR2: LNHDA and SQIVND (reference sequence). J gave up 5 bases and V 5 bases, and 7 bases lay outside the gene matches. CDR3 nucleotide sequence: TGTGCCAGTAGTCCATGGACAGGGGGCAATTATGGCTACACCTTC. Translating it yields CASSPWTGGNYGYTF.

This clonotype was observed many times. The genes are TRBV29-1 and TRBJ1-2, with 12 bases lining up with TRBD1. The CDR3 is 13 residues long. V dropped 5 bases and J dropped 8; count of bases not matched to a gene: 6. Germline CDR1 and CDR2: SQVTM and ANQGSEA. This chain's CDR3 is CSVPGQGAEGYTF. CDR3 sequence (DNA): TGCAGCGTTCCGGGACAGGGGGCGGAGGGCTACACCTTC. Supplemented by reference TRBV29-1 and TRBJ1-2, the full variable domain reads SAVISQKPSRDICQRGTSLTIQCQVDSQVTMMFWYRQQPGQSLTLIATANQGSEATYESGFVIDKFPISRPNLTFSTLTVSNMSPEDSSIYLCSVPGQGAEGYTFGSGTRLTVV.

The J gene is TRBJ2-2, the V gene TRBV7-6; 7 nucleotides match TRBD1. Per germline, CDR1 SGHVS and CDR2 FNYEAQ. V lost 5 bases and J lost 0; bases outside the gene matches: 3. This CDR3 contains 15 residues. This CDR3 reads CASSHDRANTGELFF. The DNA for the CDR3 is TGTGCCAGCAGCCACGACAGGGCGAACACCGGGGAGCTGTTTTTT.

The genes are TRBV12-3 or TRBV12-4 and TRBJ1-1; D may be TRBD1 (5 bases). The CDR3 length is 14 residues. V lost 2 bases and J 1 base, leaving 8 bases between the germline ends. The CDR3 reads CASSLWGPNTEAFF. CDR3 nucleotides: TGTGCCAGCAGTTTATGGGGCCCGAACACTGAAGCTTTCTTT.

This clonotype has a handful of counts. The chain uses TRBV19 and TRBJ1-5; D unresolved. Germline CDR1 reads LNHDA; CDR2 reads SQIVND (reference sequence). This CDR3 has 12 residues. Trimming removed 3 bases from V and 4 bases from J, with 4 bases in between. Written as DNA, the CDR3 is TGTGCCAGTAGTATTGGGAATCAGCCCCAGCATTTT. Its translation is CASSIGNQPQHF.

The gene calls are TRBV29-1 and TRBJ2-3, with D perhaps TRBD1 (5 bases). Germline-derived CDR1 and CDR2 are SQVTM and ANQGSEA. The CDR3 extends over 15 amino acids. Trimming stripped 8 bases from V and 0 bases from J, with 18 bases between. The CDR3 region is CSTTLQGRSTDTQYF. The CDR3 DNA reads TGCAGCACCACTCTCCAGGGCAGGAGCACAGATACGCAGTATTTT.

The J gene is TRBJ2-1, the V gene TRBV12-3 or TRBV12-4, with a weak D call TRBD1 (5 bases). V lost 3 bases and J 2 bases, leaving 11 bases between the germline ends. The CDR3 has 15 amino acids. The DNA for the CDR3 is TGTGCCAGCAGTTTGGGGCAGGGCACCTACAATGAGCAGTTCTTC. This encodes CASSLGQGTYNEQFF.

This clonotype was recorded a few times. The genes are TRBV27 and TRBJ1-1; TRBD1 aligns across 9 bases. Germline assignment: CDR1 MNHEY and CDR2 SMNVEV (reference sequence). Trimming removed 10 bases from V and 0 bases from J; junction bases left unmatched: 12. The CDR3 is made up of 16 amino acids. CDR3 DNA sequence: TGTGCCACCACCTCTATGACAGGGGGAGTGAACACTGAAGCTTTCTTT. Translation: CATTSMTGGVNTEAFF.

This clonotype has at least ten counts. The V gene is TRBV6-1, the J gene TRBJ1-5; 8 nucleotides agree with TRBD1. There are 17 residues in the CDR3. V lost 2 bases to trimming and J lost 7 bases; unmatched junction nucleotides: 13. Germline V lookup: CDR1 MNHNS, CDR2 SASEGT. CDR3 loop: CASSEPRQGSPTQPQHF. The CDR3 region has the DNA TGTGCCAGCAGTGAACCGAGACAGGGGAGCCCCACACAGCCCCAGCATTTT.

This clonotype was recorded a few times. The V gene is TRBV20-1, the J gene TRBJ2-5; D unclear. The CDR3 length is 11 residues. Trimming shortened V by 5 bases and J by 2 bases, and 6 bases separated the two germline ends. In germline, CDR1 is DFQATT, CDR2 SNEGSKA (reference sequence). The CDR3 is CSARQQETQYF. Here the CDR3 DNA reads TGCAGTGCTCGGCAGCAAGAGACCCAGTACTTC.

This clonotype was counted only a few times. This chain uses TRBV6-5 with TRBJ2-5, with TRBD2 as a possible D gene (5 bases). V lost 0 bases, J lost 6 bases, and 17 bases lay in between. The germline V gene has CDR1 MNHEY and CDR2 SVGAGI. The CDR3 extends over 16 amino acids. DNA of the CDR3: TGTGCCAGCAGTTACTCCGGGTGGGATAGCGAACAGACCCAGTACTTC. Its protein product is CASSYSGWDSEQTQYF.

The chain has TRBV2 and TRBJ2-2, with 7 bases aligning to TRBD1. Germline V lookup: CDR1 SNHLY, CDR2 FYNNEI. V shed 9 bases and J 1 base; nucleotides not matched to a gene: 5. The CDR3 loop spans 14 amino acids. CDR3 bases: TGTGCCAGTCCTGACAGGGAGAACACCGGGGAGCTGTTTTTT. This gives the protein CASPDRENTGELFF.

The rearrangement links TRBV9 to TRBJ1-2; TRBD1 is a possible D gene (6 bases). The germline V gene has CDR1 SGDLS and CDR2 YYNGEE. Trimming pared 3 bases from V and 3 bases from J, leaving 18 bases between. CDR3 length: 16 residues. The chain's CDR3 is CASSAALSGGDYGYTF. Here the CDR3 DNA reads TGTGCCAGCAGCGCGGCCCTCTCGGGGGGCGACTATGGCTACACCTTC. Complete variable domain (other parts from reference TRBV9 and TRBJ1-2): DSGVTQTPKHLITATGQRVTLRCSPRSGDLSVYWYQQSLDQGLQFLIQYYNGEERAKGNILERFSAQQFPDLHSELNLSSLELGDSALYFCASSAALSGGDYGYTFGSGTRLTVV.

This clonotype was seen many times. The genes are TRBV29-1 and TRBJ2-5; no firm D call. The CDR3 covers 12 residues. The ends were cut back, 4 bases at V and 2 bases at J, with 8 bases in the middle. Germline V gene lookup returns CDR1 SQVTM and CDR2 ANQGSEA. The CDR3 region is CSVGAPQETQYF. In DNA, the CDR3 is TGCAGCGTTGGGGCACCACAAGAGACCCAGTACTTC.